The rows below give T cell receptor beta chains drawn from one sample of a study of CD8 T cells in ankylosing spondylitis. TCRdb analysed the 5' RACE reads with MiXCR anew, one entry per CDR3 protein. Seen here are approximately 240,000 distinct CDR3 sequences, over 9.5% observed once, and the top ten hold about 3%. Specimen: blood, either unsorted or a sorted T cell fraction (not recorded which). The receptor source for this set is a male donor with ankylosing spondylitis or in good health (not recorded which). The CDR3 runs from the conserved cysteine through the conserved F or W. Each record gives: J gene, V gene, CDR3 protein.

J: TRBJ1-1; V: TRBV3-1; CDR3: CACSRLPLTQYLHTEAFF
J: TRBJ1-2; V: TRBV12-3/TRBV12-4; CDR3: CASSLQGAHGYTF
J: TRBJ2-5; V: TRBV7-2; CDR3: CATLRVAGETQYF
J: TRBJ1-3; V: TRBV30; CDR3: CAWSDQGQGNTIYF
J: TRBJ2-7; V: TRBV4-1; CDR3: CASSPGQRNYEQYF
J: TRBJ1-4; V: TRBV5-5; CDR3: CASSLAPGINEKLFF
J: TRBJ2-5; V: TRBV20-1; CDR3: CSARPTRDGETQYF
J: TRBJ2-1; V: TRBV5-1; CDR3: CASSPFSGIADEQFF
J: TRBJ2-3; V: TRBV4-1; CDR3: CASSQEPSGFDTQYF
J: TRBJ2-3; V: TRBV3-1; CDR3: CASSQARGFIADTQYF
J: TRBJ1-6; V: TRBV21-1; CDR3: CASSKRYGTPLHF
J: TRBJ2-2; V: TRBV3-1; CDR3: CASSQEAGTGELFF
J: TRBJ2-2; V: TRBV10-3; CDR3: CAISASLGSSVTNTGELFF
J: TRBJ1-5; V: TRBV5-5; CDR3: CASSLSGSSNQPQHF
J: TRBJ2-7; V: TRBV20-1; CDR3: CSARGKAYEQYF
J: TRBJ2-7; V: TRBV25-1; CDR3: CASSHRGTYEQYF
J: TRBJ2-1; V: TRBV6-1; CDR3: CASSETVLGRQFF
J: TRBJ2-7; V: TRBV3-1; CDR3: CASSLNREQYF
J: TRBJ1-1; V: TRBV20-1; CDR3: CSVPNRGGTEAFF
J: TRBJ2-2; V: TRBV3-1; CDR3: CASSQGGTSGTGELFF